The present TCR beta chain was sequenced within a study of metastatic and nonmetastatic thyroid tumors. Study-level information: Both malignant and benign thyroid patients supplied peripheral blood and tumor or nodule tissue samples, across which the repertoires of these patients were then compared. General study results and limits: It was reportedly found that TCR beta diversity was significantly higher in malignant thyroid tumors than in benign nodules, a difference seen in both blood and tumor samples.

Treatment of any kind had been given to no patient before thyroid surgery. Trimming stripped 1 base from V and 4 bases from J, with 13 bases between. Germline values: CDR1 MNHEY, CDR2 SVGAGI. This CDR3 comprises 15 residues. Original processing notes: A classifier of distant metastasis in papillary thyroid cancer was built from CDR3 differences (across clinicopathological groups). TCRdb redid the clone calls on the PCR reads using MiXCR. The V and J calls, along with clone size, are taken from TCRdb and not from the paper's own processing. The table records 30,000 or so clones, about 18% of them present only once. Turning to this clone: Its antigen is not identified.

Source material: blood. The receptor comes from a female donor with papillary thyroid cancer or a benign thyroid nodule (not recorded which). Some clones in this sample may be carry-over from other donors' samples. The chain is built from TRBV6-5 and TRBJ2-5, with D tentatively TRBD2 (5 bases). In DNA, the CDR3 is TGTGCCAGCAGTTACTTGGATGGCGGGCCAGAGACCCAGTACTTC. Protein sequence: CASSYLDGGPETQYF.